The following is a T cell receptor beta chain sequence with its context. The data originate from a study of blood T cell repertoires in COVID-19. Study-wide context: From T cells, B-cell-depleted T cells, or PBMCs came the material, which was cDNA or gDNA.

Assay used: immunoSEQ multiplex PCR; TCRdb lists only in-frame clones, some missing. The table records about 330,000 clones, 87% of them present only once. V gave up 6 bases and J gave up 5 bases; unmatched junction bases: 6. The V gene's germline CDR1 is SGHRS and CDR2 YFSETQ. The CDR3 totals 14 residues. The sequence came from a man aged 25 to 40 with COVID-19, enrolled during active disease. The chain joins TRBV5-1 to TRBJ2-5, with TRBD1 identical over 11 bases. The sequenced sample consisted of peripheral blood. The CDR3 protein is CASTRTGGVETQYF. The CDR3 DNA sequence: TGCGCCAGCACCCGGACAGGGGGCGTGGAGACCCAGTACTTC. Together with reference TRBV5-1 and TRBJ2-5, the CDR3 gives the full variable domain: KAGVTQTPRYLIKTRGQQVTLSCSPISGHRSVSWYQQTPGQGLQFLFEYFSETQRNKGNFPGRFSGRQFSNSRSEMNVSTLELGDSALYLCASTRTGGVETQYFGPGTRLLVL.